This entry features one TCR beta chain sequence. What it binds is unknown. Germline-derived CDR1 and CDR2 are SGHVS and FQNEAQ. The CDR3 has 16 amino acids. The trim removed 6 bases at V and 6 bases at J, leaving 12 bases unmatched. The data were taken from a study of cytomegalovirus exposure and HLA in healthy donors. Study results and caveats: Within the data, a cluster of highly shared sequence variants was likely a sequencing artifact. Relative to equally common others, HLA-associated TCR beta chains showed greater clonal expansion in a later analysis.

The PCR was carried out with 60 Vbeta primers and 13 Jbeta primers. Clones were sequenced by immunoSEQ multiplex PCR, and TCRdb holds only the in-frame ones, with some missing. In all, the sample yields some 120,000 clones. The sequencing input was PBMCs. The chain is built from TRBV7-8 and TRBJ2-7; 12 nucleotides align to TRBD2. This receptor was obtained from a man in his late teens or twenties in good health and CMV-seronegative. The CDR3 coding sequence is TGTGCCAGCAGTTCCGGGACTAGCGGGCCAACGGGCGAGCAGTACTTC. It specifies CASSSGTSGPTGEQYF.